Listed here is a single T cell receptor (beta chain). Its antigen is unknown. No clone much larger than this one lies a single base away; base qualities are absent. The sample comes from a study of shared T cell receptors in the human thymus (dated by TCRdb to about 2021). General notes on the study: The study examined how the human thymus generates shared, self-reactive T-cell receptor alpha chains.

The protocol used for the library was the immunoSEQ multiplex PCR assay. Entries here come from immuneACCESS through TCRdb and include only in-frame sequences with V and J called. Some clones fail to appear in such tables; in the studies checked, an unresolved V gene covers under half of the shortfall, and the cause of the remainder is unknown. This sample has about 380,000 clones in its table, and approximately 95% of those were observed once. The biggest ten clones account for approximately 0.018% of the sample. The sequencing input was thymocytes. This clonotype was obtained from a human donor.

The CDR3 reads as follows: CASSPGTTLSYNEQFF. The nucleotide sequence is given as TGTGCCAGCAGCCCCGGGACGACCCTCTCCTACAATGAGCAGTTCTTC. The V and J segments used are TRBV7-7 and TRBJ2-1; the D element might be TRBD1 or TRBD2, as each aligns at 5 bases. The trim is 5 bases for V and 0 bases for J, with a gap of 14 bases between the germline ends. CDR3 length: 16 amino acids, cysteine to phenylalanine. The read is trimmed to its CDR3 DNA, 48 bases read in frame from base 1. CDR1 and CDR2, looked up from the germline V gene (reference sequence), are SSHAT and FNYEAQ. Here the CDR3 is joined to the reference TRBV7-7 and TRBJ2-1 genes, and the full variable domain is: GAGVSQSPRYKVTKRGQDVTLRCDPISSHATLYWYQQALGQGPEFLTYFNYEAQPDKSGLPSDRFSAERPEGSISTLTIQRTEQRDSAMYRCASSPGTTLSYNEQFFGPGTRLTVL.